Listed here are 7 T cell receptor beta chains from one sample, sequenced in a study of T cells in Graves' hyperthyroidism and ophthalmopathy. Amplified TCR beta CDR3 regions derived from RNA transcripts. During a first-round RT-PCR of the TCR CDR3, the HTBI primer set was used. TCRdb re-called the multiplex PCR reads through MiXCR, storing one row per CDR3 protein. Among around 520,000 distinct CDR3 sequences, 11% to 15% were seen once, and the ten largest hold 14%. The specimen was blood. These receptors originate from a woman in her thirties or forties with Graves' hyperthyroidism.

This clonotype has ten or more counts. This chain links TRBV18 with TRBJ2-1, with a weak D call TRBD1 (6 bases). V was shortened by 2 bases and J by 5 bases, with 13 bases between the two germline ends. The CDR3 is 15 amino acids. Per germline, CDR1 KGHSH and CDR2 LQKENI. For the CDR3, the DNA is TGTGCCAGCTCACCAGGGGGCCACGGGGACAATGAGCAGTTCTTC. This codes for CASSPGGHGDNEQFF.

This clonotype came up many times. The chain employs TRBV20-1 and TRBJ2-1; possible D gene TRBD1, 6 bases. The V end was cut by 1 base, the J end by 8 bases, with 15 bases between. Germline CDR1 and CDR2: DFQATT and SNEGSKA (reference sequence). There are 14 residues in the CDR3. CDR3 nucleotides: TGCAGTGCTAGAGGGCAGGGGTTGGACTATGAGCAGTTCTTC. Its translation: CSARGQGLDYEQFF.

This clonotype came up many times. This chain uses TRBV27 with TRBJ2-5, with 14 bases identical to TRBD2. Germline-derived CDR1 and CDR2 are MNHEY and SMNVEV (reference sequence). Trimming cost V 5 bases and J 4 bases; bases outside gene matches: 15. The CDR3 runs to 19 residues. CDR3 sequence: CASSPGTSGSYGSLETQYF. Written as DNA, the CDR3 is TGTGCCAGCAGTCCGGGGACTAGCGGGAGCTACGGGTCCTTAGAGACCCAGTACTTC.

This clonotype was recorded at least ten times. The V call is TRBV11-2, the J call TRBJ2-1, with 10 bases lining up with TRBD2. Per the germline V gene, CDR1 is SGHAT and CDR2 is FQNNGV. The CDR3 is 16 amino acids. Trimming took 3 bases from V and 6 from J; bases not matched to a gene: 8. In DNA form, the CDR3 reads TGTGCCAGCAGCTTCCTCACTAGCGGGAACTTCAATGAGCAGTTCTTC. This codes for CASSFLTSGNFNEQFF.

There are many counts of this clonotype. The V and J genes are TRBV20-1 and TRBJ1-3; the D is unclear. V was pared by 3 bases and J by 1 base, with 7 bases between. Germline V gives CDR1 DFQATT, CDR2 SNEGSKA (reference sequence). The CDR3 has 13 amino acids. For the CDR3, the DNA is TGCAGTGCTAGCGTAGGGTCTGGAAACACCATATATTTT. Amino acid sequence: CSASVGSGNTIYF.

The genes are TRBV7-8 and TRBJ2-7, with D tentatively TRBD1 (6 bases). Trimming stripped 5 bases from V and 7 bases from J, with 15 bases between. CDR1 is SGHVS, CDR2 FQNEAQ, per germline. The CDR3 has 13 amino acids. The CDR3: CASSPGAQGEQYF. For the CDR3, the DNA is TGTGCCAGCAGCCCAGGGGCCCAGGGTGAGCAGTACTTC.

This clonotype was counted at least ten times. V gene TRBV7-9 combines with J gene TRBJ2-7; D might be TRBD2 (6 bases). The V gene's germline CDR1 is SEHNR and CDR2 FQNEAQ (reference sequence). The germline V and J ends were trimmed by 5 bases and 6 bases, with 17 bases remaining between them. This CDR3 has 14 residues. This CDR3 reads CASSALTGAVEQYF. As DNA, the CDR3 is TGTGCCAGCAGCGCCCTTACGGGAGCGGTCGAGCAGTACTTC.